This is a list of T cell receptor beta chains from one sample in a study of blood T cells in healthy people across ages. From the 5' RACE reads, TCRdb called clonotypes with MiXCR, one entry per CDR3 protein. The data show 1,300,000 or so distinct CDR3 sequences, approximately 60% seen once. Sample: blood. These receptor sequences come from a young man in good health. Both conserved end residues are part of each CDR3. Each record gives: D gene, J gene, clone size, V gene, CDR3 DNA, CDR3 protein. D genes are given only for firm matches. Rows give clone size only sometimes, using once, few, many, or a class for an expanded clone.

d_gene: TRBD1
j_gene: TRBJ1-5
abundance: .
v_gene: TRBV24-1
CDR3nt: TGTGCCACCAGTGGGGACAGCTATAGCAATCAGCCCCAGCATTTT
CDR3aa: CATSGDSYSNQPQHF

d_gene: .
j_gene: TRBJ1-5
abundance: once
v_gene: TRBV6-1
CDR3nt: TGTGCCAGCAGTCCCCCCGGGACCCAGCATTTT
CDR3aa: CASSPPGTQHF

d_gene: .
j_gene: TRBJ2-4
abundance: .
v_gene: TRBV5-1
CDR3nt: TGCGCCAGCAGCTTCGATGGGGCCAAAAACATTCAGTACTTC
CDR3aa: CASSFDGAKNIQYF

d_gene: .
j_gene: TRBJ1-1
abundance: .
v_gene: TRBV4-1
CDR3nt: TGCGCCAGCAGCCAGAACACGGGCTTTAGGACTGAAGCTTTCTTT
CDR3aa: CASSQNTGFRTEAFF

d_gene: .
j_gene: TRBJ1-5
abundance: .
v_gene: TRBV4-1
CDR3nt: TGCGCCAGCAGCCAAGGGGGTCCCCCGGTTAATCAGCCCCAGCATTTT
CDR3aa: CASSQGGPPVNQPQHF

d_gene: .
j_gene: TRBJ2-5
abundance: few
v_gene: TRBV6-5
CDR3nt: TGTGCCAGCAGTTGGGGGTCGCAAGAGACCCAGTACTTC
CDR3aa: CASSWGSQETQYF

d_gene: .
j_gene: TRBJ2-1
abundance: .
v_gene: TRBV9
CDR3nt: TGTGCCAGCAGCGTAGATGCGGGGAGTGACAATGAGCAGTTCTTC
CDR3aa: CASSVDAGSDNEQFF

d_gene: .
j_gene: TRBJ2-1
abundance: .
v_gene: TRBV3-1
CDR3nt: TGTGCCAGCAGCCAACAACCGGGTCGTTCCCTGGGAAATGAGCAGTTCTTC
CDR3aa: CASSQQPGRSLGNEQFF

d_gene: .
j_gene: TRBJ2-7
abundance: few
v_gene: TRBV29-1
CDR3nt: TGCAGCGTTACTCGGACAGCCTCCTACGAGCAGTACTTC
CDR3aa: CSVTRTASYEQYF

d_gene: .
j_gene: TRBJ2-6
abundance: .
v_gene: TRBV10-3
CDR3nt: TGTGCCACCAGTGAGTCTCCGCTATCCGGTGGGGCCAACGTCCTGACTTTC
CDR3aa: CATSESPLSGGANVLTF

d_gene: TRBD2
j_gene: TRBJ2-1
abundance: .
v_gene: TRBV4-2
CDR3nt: TGTGCCAGCAGCCAAGATGGGAGGGGATGGCCCAATGAGCAGTTCTTC
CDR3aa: CASSQDGRGWPNEQFF

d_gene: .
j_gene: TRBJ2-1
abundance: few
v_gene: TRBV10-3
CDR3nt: TGTGCCATCATGGAACCCCTAGCGTGGAATGAGCAGTTCTTC
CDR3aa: CAIMEPLAWNEQFF

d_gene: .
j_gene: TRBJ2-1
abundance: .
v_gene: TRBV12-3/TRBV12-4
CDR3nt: TGTGCCAGCAGTACCGTCAAGAATGAGCAGTTCTTC
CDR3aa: CASSTVKNEQFF

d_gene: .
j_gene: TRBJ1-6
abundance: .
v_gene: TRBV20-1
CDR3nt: TGCAGTGCCCGACCTACAGCGTATAATTCACCCCTCCACTTT
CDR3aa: CSARPTAYNSPLHF

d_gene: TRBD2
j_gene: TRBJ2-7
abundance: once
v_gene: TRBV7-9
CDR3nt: TGTGCCAGCAGCTTAGTAGGTACGGGAGGAGTCTCCTACGAGCAGTACTTC
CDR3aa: CASSLVGTGGVSYEQYF

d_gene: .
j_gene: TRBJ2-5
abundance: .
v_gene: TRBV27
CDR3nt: TGTGCCAGCAGTTTATCGTACCCTGGGTTGGAGACCCAGTACTTC
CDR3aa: CASSLSYPGLETQYF

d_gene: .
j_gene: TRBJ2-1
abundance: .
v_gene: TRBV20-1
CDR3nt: TGCAGTGTTAGGCAGGTTAGCTCCTACAATGAGCAGTTCTTC
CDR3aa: CSVRQVSSYNEQFF

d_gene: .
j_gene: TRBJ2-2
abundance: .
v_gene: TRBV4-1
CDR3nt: TGCGCCAGCAGCCAAGAGTTCCAGCGGTACATCGGGGAGCTGTTTTTT
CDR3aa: CASSQEFQRYIGELFF

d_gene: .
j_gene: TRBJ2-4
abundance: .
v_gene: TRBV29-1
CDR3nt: TGCAGCGGGTCGGACAGCGGGGCCAAAAACATTCAGTACTTC
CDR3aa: CSGSDSGAKNIQYF

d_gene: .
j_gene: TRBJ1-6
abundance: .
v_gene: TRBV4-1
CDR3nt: TGCGCCAGCACTGTCCCGGGTTCACCCCTCCACTTT
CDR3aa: CASTVPGSPLHF

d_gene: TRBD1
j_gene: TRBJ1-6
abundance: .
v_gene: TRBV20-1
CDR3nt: TGCAGTGCTAGAGCCCCCGCGACAGGGGTAGGGAATTCACCCCTCCACTTT
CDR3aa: CSARAPATGVGNSPLHF

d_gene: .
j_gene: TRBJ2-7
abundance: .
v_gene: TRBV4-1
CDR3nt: TGCGCCAGCAGCCAACTAGGAGCCAGCTCCTACGAGCAGTACTTC
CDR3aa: CASSQLGASSYEQYF

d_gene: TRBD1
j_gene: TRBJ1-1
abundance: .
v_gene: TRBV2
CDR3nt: TGTGCCAGCAGCGGGACAGGGGGGATGAACACTGAAGCTTTCTTT
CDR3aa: CASSGTGGMNTEAFF

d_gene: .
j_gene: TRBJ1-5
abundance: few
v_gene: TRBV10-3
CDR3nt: TGTGCCATCAGTGAGTCGAATGAGTATCAGCCCCAGCATTTT
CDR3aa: CAISESNEYQPQHF

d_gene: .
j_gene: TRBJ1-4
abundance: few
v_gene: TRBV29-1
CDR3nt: TGCAGCGTTGTCTGGGCGGAAAATGAAAAACTGTTTTTT
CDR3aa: CSVVWAENEKLFF

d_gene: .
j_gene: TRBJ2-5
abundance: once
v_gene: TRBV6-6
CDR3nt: TGTGCCAGCATCCCCGGCCGGGTCCTCGGAGAGACCCAGTACTTC
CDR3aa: CASIPGRVLGETQYF

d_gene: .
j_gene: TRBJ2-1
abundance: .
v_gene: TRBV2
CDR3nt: TGTGCCAGCAGTGTCTCCAGGCCAGTGGGGTACAATGAGCAGTTCTTC
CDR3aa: CASSVSRPVGYNEQFF

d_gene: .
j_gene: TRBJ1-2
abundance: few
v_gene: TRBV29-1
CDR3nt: TGCAGCTCAGGGAATAACTATGGCTACACCTTC
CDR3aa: CSSGNNYGYTF

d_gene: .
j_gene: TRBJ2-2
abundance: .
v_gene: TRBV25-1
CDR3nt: TGTGCCAGCAGTGAACCGGGGCAGGGTAACACCGGGGAGCTGTTTTTT
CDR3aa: CASSEPGQGNTGELFF

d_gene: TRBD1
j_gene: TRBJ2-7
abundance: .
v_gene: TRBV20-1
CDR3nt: TGCAGCACCGGACAGGGGGCGTTTTACGAGCAGTACTTC
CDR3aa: CSTGQGAFYEQYF

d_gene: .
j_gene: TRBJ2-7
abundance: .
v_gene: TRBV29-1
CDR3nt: TGCAGCGTTGAAACCAGGGAACGCTACGAGCAGTACTTC
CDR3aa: CSVETRERYEQYF

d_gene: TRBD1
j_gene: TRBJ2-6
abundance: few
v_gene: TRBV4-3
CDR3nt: TGCGCCAGCAGCCAAGATTCGTCAGGGGGTTTTTTAAGGGCCAACGTCCTGACTTTC
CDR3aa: CASSQDSSGGFLRANVLTF

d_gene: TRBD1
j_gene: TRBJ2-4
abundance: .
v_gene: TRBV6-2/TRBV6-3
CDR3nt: TGTGCCAGCAGTTACGCAAGGACCGGGACAGGGGGTGGAATAGCCAAAAACATTCAGTACTTC
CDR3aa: CASSYARTGTGGGIAKNIQYF

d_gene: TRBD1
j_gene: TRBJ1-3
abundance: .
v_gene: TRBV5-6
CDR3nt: TGTGCCAGCAGCTTTGGACAGGGACGCTCTGGAAACACCATATATTTT
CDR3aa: CASSFGQGRSGNTIYF

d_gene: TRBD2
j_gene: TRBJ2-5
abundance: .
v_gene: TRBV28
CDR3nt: TGTGCCAGCACTTTGGAACTACTAGCGGGGGGGCGCGTTGGTTCCTACAATGAGCAGTACTTC
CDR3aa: CASTLELLAGGRVGSYNEQYF

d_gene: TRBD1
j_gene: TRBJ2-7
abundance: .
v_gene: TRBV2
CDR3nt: TGTGCCAGCAGTACAGTCAGACAGGGAAGGGACGAGCAGTACTTC
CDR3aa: CASSTVRQGRDEQYF

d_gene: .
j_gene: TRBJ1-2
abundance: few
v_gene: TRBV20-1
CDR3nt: TGCACCATACCCCAGTACTATGGCTACACCTTC
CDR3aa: CTIPQYYGYTF

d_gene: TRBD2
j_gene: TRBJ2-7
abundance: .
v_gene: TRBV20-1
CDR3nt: TGCAGTGCTAGAGGCCAAGGGGCGGGAGTTGGGTACGAGCAGTACTTC
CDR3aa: CSARGQGAGVGYEQYF

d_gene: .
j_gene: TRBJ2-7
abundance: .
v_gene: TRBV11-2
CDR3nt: TGTGCCAGCAGCTGGGGACGGACAACCTACGAGCAGTACTTC
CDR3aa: CASSWGRTTYEQYF

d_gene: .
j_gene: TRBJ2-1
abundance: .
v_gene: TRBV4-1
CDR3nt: TGCGCCAGCAGCCAAGCAGGCCCGGGGCAGGGAAGAGGGAATGAGCAGTTCTTC
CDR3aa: CASSQAGPGQGRGNEQFF

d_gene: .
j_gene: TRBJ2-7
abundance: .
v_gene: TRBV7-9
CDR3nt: TGTGCCAGCAGCGCATCAGGGGGGAACGAGCAGTACTTC
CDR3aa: CASSASGGNEQYF

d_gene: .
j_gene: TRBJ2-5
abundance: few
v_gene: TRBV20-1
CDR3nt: TGCAGTGCTGGGGGCTCGTCAGCCCAAGAGACCCAGTACTTC
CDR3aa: CSAGGSSAQETQYF

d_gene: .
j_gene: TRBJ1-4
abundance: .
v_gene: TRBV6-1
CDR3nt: TGTGCCAGCAGGCGATATTACGGGGGAGTAGAGGAAAAACTGTTTTTT
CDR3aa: CASRRYYGGVEEKLFF

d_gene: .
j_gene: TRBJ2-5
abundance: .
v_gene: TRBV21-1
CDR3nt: TGTGCCAGCAGCAAAGACGGGGGCAGGAGCCCACAAGAGACCCAGTACTTC
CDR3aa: CASSKDGGRSPQETQYF

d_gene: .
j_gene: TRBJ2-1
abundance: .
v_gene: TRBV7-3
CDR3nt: TGTGCCAGCAGCTTAAATTCGGCTAGCATAAGTGAGCAGTTCTTC
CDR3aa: CASSLNSASISEQFF

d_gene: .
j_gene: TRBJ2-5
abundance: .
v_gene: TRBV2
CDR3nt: TGTGCCAGCAGATTCCTCCTGGGGGTACAAGAGACCCAGTACTTC
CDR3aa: CASRFLLGVQETQYF

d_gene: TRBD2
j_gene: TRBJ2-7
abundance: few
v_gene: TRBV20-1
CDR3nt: TGCAGTGCTGCCCCGCCTTCGGGAGGGTCCTACGAGCAGTACTTC
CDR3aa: CSAAPPSGGSYEQYF

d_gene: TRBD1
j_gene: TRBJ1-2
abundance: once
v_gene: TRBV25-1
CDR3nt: TGTGCCAGCAGTGCCCGGACAGGGGGCGTTAGCTATGGCTACACCTTC
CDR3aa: CASSARTGGVSYGYTF

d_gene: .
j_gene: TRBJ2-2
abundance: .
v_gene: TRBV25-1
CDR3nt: TGTGCCAGCAGGTCCGGGGAGCTGTTTTTT
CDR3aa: CASRSGELFF

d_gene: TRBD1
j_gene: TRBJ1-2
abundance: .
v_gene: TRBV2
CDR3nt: TGTGCCAGCAGCGGAGGGACAGCGGTCGGCTACACCTTC
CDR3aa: CASSGGTAVGYTF

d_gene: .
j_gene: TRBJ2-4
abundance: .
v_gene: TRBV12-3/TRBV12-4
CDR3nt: TGTGCCAGCAGTGGCGGTGGGTGGCCAGTGGTCAAAAACATTCAGTACTTC
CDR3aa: CASSGGGWPVVKNIQYF

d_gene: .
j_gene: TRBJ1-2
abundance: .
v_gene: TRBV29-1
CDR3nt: TGCAGCGTTGAAGGGAGGAATTCCTATGGCTACACCTTC
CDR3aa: CSVEGRNSYGYTF

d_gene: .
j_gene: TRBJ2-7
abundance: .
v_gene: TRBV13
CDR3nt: TGTGCCAGCAGCTTACGGGGGGCTTCCACCGAATACGAGCAGTACTTC
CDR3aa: CASSLRGASTEYEQYF

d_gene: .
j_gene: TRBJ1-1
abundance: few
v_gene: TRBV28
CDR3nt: TGTGCCACCGGGGGGTTTACTGAAGCTTTCTTT
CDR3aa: CATGGFTEAFF

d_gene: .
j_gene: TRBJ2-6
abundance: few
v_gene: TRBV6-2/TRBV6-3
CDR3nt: TGTGCCAGCAGAATGCCGGAGCCTGGGGCCAACGTCCTGACTTTC
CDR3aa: CASRMPEPGANVLTF

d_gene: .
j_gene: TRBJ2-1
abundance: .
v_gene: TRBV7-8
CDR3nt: TGTGCCAGCAGCTCAATCCAGTTTGGGCTTGAGCAGTTCTTC
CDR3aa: CASSSIQFGLEQFF

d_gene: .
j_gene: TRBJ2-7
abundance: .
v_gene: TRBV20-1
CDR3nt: TGCAGTGCTAGCCGGGGGCCGGCCTCCTACGAGCAGTACTTC
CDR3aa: CSASRGPASYEQYF

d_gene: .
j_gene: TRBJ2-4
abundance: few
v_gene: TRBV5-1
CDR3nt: TGCGCCCAGCAGGATCTGGGAGCCAAAAACATTCAGTACTTC
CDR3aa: CAQQDLGAKNIQYF

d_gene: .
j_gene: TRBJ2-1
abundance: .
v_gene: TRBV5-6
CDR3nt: TGTGCCAGCAGCTTGTATACGGGAGAGGGCCAAGAGACCCAGTTCTTC
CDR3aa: CASSLYTGEGQETQFF

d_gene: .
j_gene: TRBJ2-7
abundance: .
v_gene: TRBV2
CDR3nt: TGTGCCAGCAGACTGATGGGGGAGCGGACCTACGAGCAGTACTTC
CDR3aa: CASRLMGERTYEQYF